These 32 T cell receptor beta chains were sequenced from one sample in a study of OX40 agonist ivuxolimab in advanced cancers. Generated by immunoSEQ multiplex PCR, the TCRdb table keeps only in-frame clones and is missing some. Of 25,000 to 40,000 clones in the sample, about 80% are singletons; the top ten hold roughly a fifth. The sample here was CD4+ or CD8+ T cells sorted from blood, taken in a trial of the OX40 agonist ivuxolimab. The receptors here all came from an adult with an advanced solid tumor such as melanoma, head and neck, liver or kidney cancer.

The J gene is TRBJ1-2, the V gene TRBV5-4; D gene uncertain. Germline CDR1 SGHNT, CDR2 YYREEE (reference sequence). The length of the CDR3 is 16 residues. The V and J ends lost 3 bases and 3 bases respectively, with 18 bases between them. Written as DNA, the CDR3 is TGTGCCAGCAGCTCATCCACAAGACCCTGGGACTATGGCTACACCTTC. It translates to CASSSSTRPWDYGYTF.

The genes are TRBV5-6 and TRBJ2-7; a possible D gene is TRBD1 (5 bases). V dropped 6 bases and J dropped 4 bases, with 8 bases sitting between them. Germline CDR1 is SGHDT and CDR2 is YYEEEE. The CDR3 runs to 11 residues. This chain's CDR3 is CASMGQYEQYF. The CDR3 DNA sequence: TGTGCCAGCATGGGGCAGTACGAGCAGTACTTC.

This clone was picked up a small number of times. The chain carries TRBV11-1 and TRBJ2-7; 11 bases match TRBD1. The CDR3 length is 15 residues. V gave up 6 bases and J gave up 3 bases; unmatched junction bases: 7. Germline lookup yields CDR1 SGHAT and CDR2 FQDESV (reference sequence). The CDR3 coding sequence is TGTGCCAGCAGTCCGACCGGGACAGGGGGCTACGAGCAGTACTTC. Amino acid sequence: CASSPTGTGGYEQYF.

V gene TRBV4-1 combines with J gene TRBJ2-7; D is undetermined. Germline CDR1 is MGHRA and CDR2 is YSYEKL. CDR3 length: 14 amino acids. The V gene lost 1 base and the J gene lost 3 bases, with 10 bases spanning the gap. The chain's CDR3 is CASSQGVAVYEQYF. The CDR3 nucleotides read TGCGCCAGCAGCCAAGGCGTGGCAGTCTACGAGCAGTACTTC.

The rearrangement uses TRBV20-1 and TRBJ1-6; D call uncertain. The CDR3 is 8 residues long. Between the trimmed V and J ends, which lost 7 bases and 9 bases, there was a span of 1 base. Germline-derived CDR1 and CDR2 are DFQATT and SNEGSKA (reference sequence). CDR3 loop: CSVSPLHF. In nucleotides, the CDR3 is TGCAGTGTTTCACCCCTCCACTTT.

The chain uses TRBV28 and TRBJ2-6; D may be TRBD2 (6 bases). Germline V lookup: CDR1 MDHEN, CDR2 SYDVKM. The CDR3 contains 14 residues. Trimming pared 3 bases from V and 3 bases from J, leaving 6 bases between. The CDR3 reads CASSLGGGANVLTF. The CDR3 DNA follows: TGTGCCAGCAGTTTGGGAGGTGGGGCCAACGTCCTGACTTTC. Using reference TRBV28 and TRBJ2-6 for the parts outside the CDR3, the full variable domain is DVKVTQSSRYLVKRTGEKVFLECVQDMDHENMFWYRQDPGLGLRLIYFSYDVKMKEKGDIPEGYSVSREKKERFSLILESASTNQTSMYLCASSLGGGANVLTFGAGSRLTVL.

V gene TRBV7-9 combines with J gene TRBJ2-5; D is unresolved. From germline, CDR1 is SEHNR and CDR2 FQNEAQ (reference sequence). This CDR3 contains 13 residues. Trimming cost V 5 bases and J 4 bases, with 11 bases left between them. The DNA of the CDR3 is TGTGCCAGCAGCCCGGAGAGGCGAGAGACCCAGTACTTC. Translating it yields CASSPERRETQYF.

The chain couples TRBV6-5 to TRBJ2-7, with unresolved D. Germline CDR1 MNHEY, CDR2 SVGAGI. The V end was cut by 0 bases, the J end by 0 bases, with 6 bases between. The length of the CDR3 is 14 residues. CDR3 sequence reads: CASSYSYRSYEQYF. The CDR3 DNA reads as TGTGCCAGCAGTTACTCGTACCGCTCCTACGAGCAGTACTTC.

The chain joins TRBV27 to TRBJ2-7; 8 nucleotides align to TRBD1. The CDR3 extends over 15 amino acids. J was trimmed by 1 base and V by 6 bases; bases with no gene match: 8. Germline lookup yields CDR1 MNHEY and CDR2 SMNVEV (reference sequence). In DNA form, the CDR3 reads TGTGCCAGCAGCCTGGACAGGGTAGGATCCTACGAGCAGTACTTC. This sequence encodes CASSLDRVGSYEQYF.

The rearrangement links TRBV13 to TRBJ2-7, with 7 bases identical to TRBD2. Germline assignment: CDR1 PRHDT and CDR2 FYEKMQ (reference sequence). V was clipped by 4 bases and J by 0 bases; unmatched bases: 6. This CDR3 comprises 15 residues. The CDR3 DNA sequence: TGTGCCAGCAGCTCCGGGGGGTTAAGCTCCTACGAGCAGTACTTC. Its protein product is CASSSGGLSSYEQYF.

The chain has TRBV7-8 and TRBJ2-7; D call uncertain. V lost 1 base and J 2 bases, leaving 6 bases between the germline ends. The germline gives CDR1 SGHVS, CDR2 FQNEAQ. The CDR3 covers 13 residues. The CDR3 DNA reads TGTGCCAGCAGCTTAGGGATAGCCTACGAGCAGTACTTC. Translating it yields CASSLGIAYEQYF.

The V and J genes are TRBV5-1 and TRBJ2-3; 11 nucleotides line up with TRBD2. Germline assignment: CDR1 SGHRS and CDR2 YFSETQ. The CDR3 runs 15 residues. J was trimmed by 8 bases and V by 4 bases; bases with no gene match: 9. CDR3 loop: CASSRWLAGGSTQYF. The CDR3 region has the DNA TGCGCCAGCAGCAGATGGCTAGCGGGAGGTAGTACGCAGTATTTT.

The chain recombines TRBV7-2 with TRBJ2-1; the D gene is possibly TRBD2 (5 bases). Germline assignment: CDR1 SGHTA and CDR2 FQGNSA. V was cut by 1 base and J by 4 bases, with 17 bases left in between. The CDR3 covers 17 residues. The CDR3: CASSLGVEGSLYNEQFF. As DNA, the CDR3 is TGTGCCAGCAGCTTAGGGGTCGAGGGAAGCCTATACAATGAGCAGTTCTTC.

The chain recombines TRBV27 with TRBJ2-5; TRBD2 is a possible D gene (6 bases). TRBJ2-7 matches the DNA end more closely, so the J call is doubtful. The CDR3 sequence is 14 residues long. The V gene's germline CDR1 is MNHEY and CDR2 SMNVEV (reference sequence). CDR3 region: CASSFRRGVYEQYF. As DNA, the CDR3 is TGTGCCAGCAGTTTCCGGCGGGGAGTCTACGAGCAGTACTTC.

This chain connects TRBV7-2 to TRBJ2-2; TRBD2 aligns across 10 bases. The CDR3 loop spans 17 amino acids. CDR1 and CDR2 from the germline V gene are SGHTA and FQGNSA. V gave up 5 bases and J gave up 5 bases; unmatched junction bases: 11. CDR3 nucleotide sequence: TGTGCCAGCAGCCCGGCTGGGTTAGCGGGAGGAACCGGGGAGCTGTTTTTT. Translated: CASSPAGLAGGTGELFF.

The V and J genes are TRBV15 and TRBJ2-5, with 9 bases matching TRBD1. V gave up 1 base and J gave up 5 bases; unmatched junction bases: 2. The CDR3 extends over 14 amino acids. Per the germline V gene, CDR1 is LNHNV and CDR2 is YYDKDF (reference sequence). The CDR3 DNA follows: TGTGCCACCAGCAGAGGACAGGGGGGGGAGACCCAGTACTTC. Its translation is CATSRGQGGETQYF.

The CDR3 DNA is TGTGCCAGTAGTAACAGGGGGCGCGGATCCTTCGGCTACGAGCAGTACTTC. Translated, it gives CASSNRGRGSFGYEQYF. The chain carries TRBV19 and TRBJ2-7, with 9 bases aligning to TRBD1. Germline CDR1 LNHDA, CDR2 SQIVND (reference sequence). The CDR3 runs 17 residues. V dropped 4 bases and J dropped 3; count of bases not matched to a gene: 13. Complete variable domain (other parts from reference TRBV19 and TRBJ2-7): DGGITQSPKYLFRKEGQNVTLSCEQNLNHDAMYWYRQDPGQGLRLIYYSQIVNDFQKGDIAEGYSVSREKKESFPLTVTSAQKNPTAFYLCASSNRGRGSFGYEQYFGPGTRLTVT.

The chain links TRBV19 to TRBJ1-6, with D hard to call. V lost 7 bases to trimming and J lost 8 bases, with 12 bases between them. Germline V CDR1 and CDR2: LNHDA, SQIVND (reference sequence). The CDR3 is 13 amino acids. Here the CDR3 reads CASTPSPHSPLHF. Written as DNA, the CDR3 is TGTGCCAGTACCCCTTCACCTCATTCACCCCTCCACTTT.

The CDR3 sequence is CASSHVPSGGTSTDTQYF. Here the CDR3 DNA reads TGCGCCAGCAGCCACGTACCTAGCGGGGGGACTAGCACAGATACGCAGTATTTT. This chain connects TRBV4-1 to TRBJ2-3; 11 bases map to TRBD2. This CDR3 contains 18 residues. Germline CDR1 and CDR2: MGHRA and YSYEKL. With 3 bases clipped from V and 0 bases from J, the junction kept 8 bases outside the gene matches.

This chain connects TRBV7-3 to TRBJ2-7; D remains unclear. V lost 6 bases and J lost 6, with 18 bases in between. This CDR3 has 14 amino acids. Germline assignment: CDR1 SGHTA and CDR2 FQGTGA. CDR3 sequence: CASRAGPQGSEQYF. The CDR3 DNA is TGTGCCAGCAGGGCCGGGCCACAAGGCTCCGAGCAGTACTTC.

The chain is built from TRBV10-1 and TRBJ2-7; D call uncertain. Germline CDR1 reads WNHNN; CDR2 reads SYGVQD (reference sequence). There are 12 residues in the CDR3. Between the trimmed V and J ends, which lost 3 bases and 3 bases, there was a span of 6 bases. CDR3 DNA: TGCGCCAGCAGTGATTACAGCTACGAGCAGTACTTC. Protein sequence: CASSDYSYEQYF.

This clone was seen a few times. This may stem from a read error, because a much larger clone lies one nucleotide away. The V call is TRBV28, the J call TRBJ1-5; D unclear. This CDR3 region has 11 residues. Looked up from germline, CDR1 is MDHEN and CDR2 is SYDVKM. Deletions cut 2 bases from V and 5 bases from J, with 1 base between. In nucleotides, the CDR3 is TGTGCCAGCAGTTTAGATCAGCCCCAGCATTTT. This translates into CASSLDQPQHF.

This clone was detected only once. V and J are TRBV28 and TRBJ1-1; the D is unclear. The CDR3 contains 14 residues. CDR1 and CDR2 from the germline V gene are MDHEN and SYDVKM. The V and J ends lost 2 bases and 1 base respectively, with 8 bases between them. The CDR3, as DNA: TGTGCCAGCAGTTTAGCAACGGGGAACACTGAAGCTTTCTTT. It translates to CASSLATGNTEAFF.

The CDR3 sequence is CASSLASPKNEQFF. In DNA form, the CDR3 reads TGTGCCAGCAGCTTGGCTAGTCCAAAGAATGAGCAGTTCTTC. The V call is TRBV11-2, the J call TRBJ2-1; D gene uncertain. CDR3 length equals 14 residues. Germline lookup yields CDR1 SGHAT and CDR2 FQNNGV. Between the trimmed V and J ends, which lost 3 bases and 7 bases, there was a span of 13 bases. The full variable domain, rest sourced from reference TRBV11-2 and TRBJ2-1, is EAGVAQSPRYKIIEKRQSVAFWCNPISGHATLYWYQQILGQGPKLLIQFQNNGVVDDSQLPKDRFSAERLKGVDSTLKIQPAKLEDSAVYLCASSLASPKNEQFFGPGTRLTVL.

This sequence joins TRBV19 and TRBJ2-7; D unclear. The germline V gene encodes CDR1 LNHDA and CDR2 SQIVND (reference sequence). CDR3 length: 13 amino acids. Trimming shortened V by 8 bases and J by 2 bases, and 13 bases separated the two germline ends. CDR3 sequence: CASSGMDPYEQYF. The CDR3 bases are TGTGCCAGTTCTGGGATGGACCCCTACGAGCAGTACTTC. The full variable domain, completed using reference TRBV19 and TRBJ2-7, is DGGITQSPKYLFRKEGQNVTLSCEQNLNHDAMYWYRQDPGQGLRLIYYSQIVNDFQKGDIAEGYSVSREKKESFPLTVTSAQKNPTAFYLCASSGMDPYEQYFGPGTRLTVT.

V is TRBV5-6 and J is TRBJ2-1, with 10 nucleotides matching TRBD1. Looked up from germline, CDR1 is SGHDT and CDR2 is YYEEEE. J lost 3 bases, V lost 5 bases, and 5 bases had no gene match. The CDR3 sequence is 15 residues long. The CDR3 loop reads CASRPDRGSYNEQFF. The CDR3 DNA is TGTGCCAGCAGACCGGACAGGGGGAGCTACAATGAGCAGTTCTTC.

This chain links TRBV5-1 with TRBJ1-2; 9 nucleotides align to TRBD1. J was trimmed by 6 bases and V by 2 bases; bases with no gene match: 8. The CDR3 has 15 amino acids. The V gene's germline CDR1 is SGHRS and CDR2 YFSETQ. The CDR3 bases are TGCGCCAGCAGCTTAGGACAGGGGCCTCCCCATGGCTACACCTTC. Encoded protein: CASSLGQGPPHGYTF. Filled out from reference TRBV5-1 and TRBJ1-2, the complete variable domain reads KAGVTQTPRYLIKTRGQQVTLSCSPISGHRSVSWYQQTPGQGLQFLFEYFSETQRNKGNFPGRFSGRQFSNSRSEMNVSTLELGDSALYLCASSLGQGPPHGYTFGSGTRLTVV.

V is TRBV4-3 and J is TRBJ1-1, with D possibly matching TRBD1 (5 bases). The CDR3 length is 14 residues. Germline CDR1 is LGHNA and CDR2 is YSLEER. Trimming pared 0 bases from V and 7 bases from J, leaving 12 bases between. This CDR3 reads CASSQDRGEGEAFF. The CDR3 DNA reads TGCGCCAGCAGCCAAGATCGGGGGGAGGGTGAAGCTTTCTTT.

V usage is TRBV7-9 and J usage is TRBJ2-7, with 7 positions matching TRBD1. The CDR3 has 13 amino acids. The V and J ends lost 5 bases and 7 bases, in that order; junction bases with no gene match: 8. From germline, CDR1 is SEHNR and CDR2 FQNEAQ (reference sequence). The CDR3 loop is CASSRTGAWEQYF. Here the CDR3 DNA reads TGTGCCAGCAGCCGCACAGGGGCGTGGGAGCAGTACTTC.

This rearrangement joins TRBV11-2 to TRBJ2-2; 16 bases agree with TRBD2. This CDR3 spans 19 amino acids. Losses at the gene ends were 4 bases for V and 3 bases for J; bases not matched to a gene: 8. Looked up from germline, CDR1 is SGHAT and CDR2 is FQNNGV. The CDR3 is CASSSAGLAGGPDTGELFF. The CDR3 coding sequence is TGTGCCAGCAGCTCCGCGGGACTAGCGGGGGGGCCGGACACCGGGGAGCTGTTTTTT.

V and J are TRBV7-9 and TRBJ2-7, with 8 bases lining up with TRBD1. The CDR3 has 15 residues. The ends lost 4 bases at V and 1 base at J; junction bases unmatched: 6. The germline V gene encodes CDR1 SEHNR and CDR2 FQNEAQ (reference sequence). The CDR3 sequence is CASSSFRGPSYEQYF. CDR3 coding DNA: TGTGCCAGCAGCTCATTCAGGGGGCCTTCCTACGAGCAGTACTTC.

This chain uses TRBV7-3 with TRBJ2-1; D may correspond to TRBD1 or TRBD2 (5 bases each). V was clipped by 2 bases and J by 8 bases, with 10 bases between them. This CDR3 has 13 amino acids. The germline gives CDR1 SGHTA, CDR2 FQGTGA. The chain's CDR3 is CASSLGGFYEQFF. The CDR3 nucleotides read TGTGCCAGCAGCTTAGGGGGATTTTATGAGCAGTTCTTC.